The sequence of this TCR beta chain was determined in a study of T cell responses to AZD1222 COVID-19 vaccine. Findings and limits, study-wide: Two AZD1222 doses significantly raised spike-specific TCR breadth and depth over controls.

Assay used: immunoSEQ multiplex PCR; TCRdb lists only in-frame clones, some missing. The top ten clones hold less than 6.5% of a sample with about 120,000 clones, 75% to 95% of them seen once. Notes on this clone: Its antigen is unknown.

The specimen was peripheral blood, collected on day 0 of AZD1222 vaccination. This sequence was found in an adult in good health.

The CDR3 DNA is TGTGCCAGCAGTTTCACAGGAAATGTCAATGAGCAGTTCTTC. It translates to CASSFTGNVNEQFF. The chain links TRBV27 to TRBJ2-1, with D possibly matching TRBD1 (5 bases). Germline CDR1 reads MNHEY; CDR2 reads SMNVEV (reference sequence). The CDR3 covers 14 residues. Trimming took off 3 bases at V and 6 bases at J, with 12 bases between the two ends.